These 14 T cell receptor beta chains were all obtained from the same sample, sequenced in a study of long-term antiretroviral therapy in people with HIV. Version v3.0 of the immunoSEQ assay was performed at survey level. Sequenced by immunoSEQ multiplex PCR; TCRdb stores in-frame clones only, minus some. The sample shows about 28,000 clones, roughly 96% of them seen only once. The sample here was unsorted PBMCs, taken 6.3 years after starting antiretroviral therapy. Receptors were obtained from a man under 40 with HIV.

J is TRBJ1-1 and V is TRBV2; D is perhaps TRBD1 (6 bases). The CDR3 extends over 14 amino acids. Germline CDR1 is SNHLY and CDR2 is FYNNEI. Trimming took 4 bases from V and 4 from J, leaving 13 bases between them. DNA of the CDR3: TGTGCCAGCAGTGGAGACAGGTTCAGCACTGAAGCTTTCTTT. Protein: CASSGDRFSTEAFF.

This sequence joins TRBV4-2 and TRBJ1-6; 10 positions match TRBD1. The CDR3 consists of 18 residues. V was pared by 0 bases and J by 8 bases, with 10 bases of the junction left unmatched. Germline V gene sequence: CDR1 LGHNA, CDR2 YNFKEQ. The CDR3 coding sequence is TGTGCCAGCAGCCAAGAATTTGTGACAGGGGGCCGTTATTCACCCCTCCACTTT. The encoded protein is CASSQEFVTGGRYSPLHF.

V usage is TRBV4-3 and J usage is TRBJ2-6; unclear D gene. The CDR3 contains 15 residues. The germline gives CDR1 LGHNA, CDR2 YSLEER. V lost 1 base, J lost 3 bases, and 7 bases lay in between. CDR3 bases: TGCGCCAGCAGCCAAGTTTTTGTTGGGGCCAACGTCCTGACTTTC. Residues: CASSQVFVGANVLTF.

The gene calls are TRBV28 and TRBJ2-6; no clear D. The CDR3 length is 15 residues. V lost 2 bases, J lost 0 bases, and 5 bases lay in between. Looked up from germline, CDR1 is MDHEN and CDR2 is SYDVKM. This CDR3 is CASSLSISGANVLTF. In nucleotides, the CDR3 is TGTGCCAGCAGTTTAAGTATCTCTGGGGCCAACGTCCTGACTTTC.

This clone was picked up one time. The V call is TRBV28, the J call TRBJ2-1; 9 bases agree with TRBD2. The ends lost 1 base at V and 6 bases at J; junction bases unmatched: 7. This CDR3 is built from 16 residues. CDR1 MDHEN and CDR2 SYDVKM come from the germline V gene. Here the CDR3 reads CASSLSGREGLNEQFF. The CDR3 DNA sequence: TGTGCCAGCAGTTTATCTGGGCGGGAGGGCCTCAATGAGCAGTTCTTC.

CDR3 nucleotides: TGTGCCAGCAGCATCGGACAGGGCTATGAGCAGTTCTTC. Encoded protein: CASSIGQGYEQFF. V usage is TRBV5-4 and J usage is TRBJ2-1, with 8 bases that match TRBD1. The CDR3 is 13 amino acids. Germline lookup yields CDR1 SGHNT and CDR2 YYREEE (reference sequence). Germline trimming cut 4 bases from V and 8 bases from J; bases unmatched to any gene: 5.

The chain recombines TRBV2 with TRBJ2-3; 10 bases fit TRBD1. V dropped 4 bases and J dropped 3; count of bases not matched to a gene: 4. CDR3 size: 15 residues. The germline V gene encodes CDR1 SNHLY and CDR2 FYNNEI. The CDR3 nucleotides are TGTGCCAGCAGTGCCGGGACAGGGGTAACAGATACGCAGTATTTT. Its translation is CASSAGTGVTDTQYF.

The genes are TRBV10-1 and TRBJ1-2; 11 bases line up with TRBD1. V gave up 6 bases and J gave up 4 bases; unmatched junction bases: 13. From germline, CDR1 is WNHNN and CDR2 SYGVQD (reference sequence). This CDR3 contains 17 residues. The CDR3 spells CASRTRDRGETLYGYTF. CDR3 bases: TGCGCCAGCAGGACAAGGGACAGGGGGGAAACCCTCTATGGCTACACCTTC.

This rearrangement joins TRBV15 to TRBJ2-1; a possible D gene is TRBD2 (5 bases). The CDR3 length is 15 residues. Looked up from germline, CDR1 is LNHNV and CDR2 is YYDKDF (reference sequence). Between the trimmed V and J ends, which lost 3 bases and 6 bases, there was a span of 15 bases. CDR3 amino acids: CATSRAGGGINEQFF. CDR3 DNA sequence: TGTGCCACCAGCAGGGCCGGCGGAGGAATCAATGAGCAGTTCTTC.

The chain employs TRBV10-3 and TRBJ2-1; TRBD2 agrees at 13 bases. CDR1 is ENHRY and CDR2 is SYGVKD in the germline V gene. The CDR3 is 16 amino acids. Trimming at V came to 6 bases and at J to 6 bases, leaving 8 bases not matched to a gene. CDR3: CAISPGTSGDSNEQFF. The CDR3 DNA sequence: TGTGCCATCAGCCCAGGGACTAGCGGGGACAGCAATGAGCAGTTCTTC.

The chain links TRBV19 to TRBJ1-2; D ambiguous. Trimming removed 5 bases at V and 5 bases at J, with 12 bases between. CDR3 length equals 13 residues. CDR1 is LNHDA and CDR2 is SQIVND in the germline V gene (reference sequence). CDR3 DNA sequence: TGTGCCAGTAGTCAGTGGTGGGGTTATGGCTACACCTTC. Translated, it gives CASSQWWGYGYTF.

V is TRBV7-6 and J is TRBJ2-1, with D unclear. The germline V gene encodes CDR1 SGHVS and CDR2 FNYEAQ. The CDR3 contains 15 residues. The V end lost 5 bases, the J end lost 0 bases, and 11 bases lay between the germline ends. CDR3 DNA sequence: TGTGCCAGCAGCCTTTACTACAGCTCCTACAATGAGCAGTTCTTC. Residues: CASSLYYSSYNEQFF. Variable domain in full (rest from reference TRBV7-6 and TRBJ2-1): GAGVSQSPRYKVTKRGQDVALRCDPISGHVSLYWYRQALGQGPEFLTYFNYEAQQDKSGLPNDRFSAERPEGSISTLTIQRTEQRDSAMYRCASSLYYSSYNEQFFGPGTRLTVL.

The chain combines TRBV30 with TRBJ1-1; a possible D gene is TRBD1 (5 bases). In germline, CDR1 is GTSNPN, CDR2 SVGIG (reference sequence). The CDR3 is 12 residues long. The V end lost 7 bases, the J end lost 1 base, and 10 bases lay between the germline ends. DNA of the CDR3: TGTGCCTCTGTGGGGGGGAACACTGAAGCTTTCTTT. The encoded protein is CASVGGNTEAFF. Variable domain in full (rest from reference TRBV30 and TRBJ1-1): SQTIHQWPATLVQPVGSPLSLECTVEGTSNPNLYWYRQAAGRGLQLLFYSVGIGQISSEVPQNLSASRPQDRQFILSSKKLLLSDSGFYLCASVGGNTEAFFGQGTRLTVV.

The rearrangement links TRBV2 to TRBJ2-3; 7 bases fit TRBD2. Trimming removed 10 bases from V and 0 bases from J; junction bases left unmatched: 4. From germline, CDR1 is SNHLY and CDR2 FYNNEI. The CDR3 length is 13 residues. Written as DNA, the CDR3 is TGTGCCATCGCGCGGGGGAGCACAGATACGCAGTATTTT. Its translation is CAIARGSTDTQYF.